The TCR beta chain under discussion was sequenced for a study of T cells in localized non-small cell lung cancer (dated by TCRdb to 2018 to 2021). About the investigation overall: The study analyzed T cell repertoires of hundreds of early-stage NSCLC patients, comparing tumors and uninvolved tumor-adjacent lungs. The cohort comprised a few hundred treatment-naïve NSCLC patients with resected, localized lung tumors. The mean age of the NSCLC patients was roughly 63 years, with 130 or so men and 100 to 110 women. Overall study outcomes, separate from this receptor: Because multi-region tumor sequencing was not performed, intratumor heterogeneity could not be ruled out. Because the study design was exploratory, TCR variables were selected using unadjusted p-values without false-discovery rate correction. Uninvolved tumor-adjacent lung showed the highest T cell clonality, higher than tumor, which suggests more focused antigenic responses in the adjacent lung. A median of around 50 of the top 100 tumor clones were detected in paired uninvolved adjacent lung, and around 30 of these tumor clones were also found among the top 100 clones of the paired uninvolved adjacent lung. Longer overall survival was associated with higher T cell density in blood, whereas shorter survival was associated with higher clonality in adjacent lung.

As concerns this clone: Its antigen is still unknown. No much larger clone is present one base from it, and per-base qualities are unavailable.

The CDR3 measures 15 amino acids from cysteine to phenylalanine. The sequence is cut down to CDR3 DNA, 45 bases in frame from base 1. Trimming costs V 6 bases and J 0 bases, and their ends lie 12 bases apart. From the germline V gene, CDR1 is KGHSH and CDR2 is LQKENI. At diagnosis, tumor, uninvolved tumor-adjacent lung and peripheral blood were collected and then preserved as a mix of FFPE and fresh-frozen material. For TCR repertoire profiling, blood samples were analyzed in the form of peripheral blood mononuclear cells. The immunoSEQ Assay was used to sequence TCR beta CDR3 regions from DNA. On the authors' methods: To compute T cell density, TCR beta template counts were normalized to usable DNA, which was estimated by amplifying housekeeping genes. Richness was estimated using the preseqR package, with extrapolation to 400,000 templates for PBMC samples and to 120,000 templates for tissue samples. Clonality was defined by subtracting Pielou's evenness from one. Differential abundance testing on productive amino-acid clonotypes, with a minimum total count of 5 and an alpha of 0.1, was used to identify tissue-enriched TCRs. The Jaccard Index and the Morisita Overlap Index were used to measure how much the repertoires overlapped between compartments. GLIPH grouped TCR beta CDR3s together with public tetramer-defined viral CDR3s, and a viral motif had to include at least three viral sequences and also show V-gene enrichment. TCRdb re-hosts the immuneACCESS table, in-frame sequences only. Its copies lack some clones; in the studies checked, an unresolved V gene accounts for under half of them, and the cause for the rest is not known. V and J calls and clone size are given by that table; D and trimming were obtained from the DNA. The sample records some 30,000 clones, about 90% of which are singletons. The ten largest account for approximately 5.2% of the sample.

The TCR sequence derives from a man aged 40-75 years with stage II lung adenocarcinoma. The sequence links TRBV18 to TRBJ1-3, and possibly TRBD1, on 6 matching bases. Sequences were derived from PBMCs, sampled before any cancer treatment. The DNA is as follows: TGTGCCAGCTCCCGACAGGCGATCTCTGGAAACACCATATATTTT. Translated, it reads CASSRQAISGNTIYF.